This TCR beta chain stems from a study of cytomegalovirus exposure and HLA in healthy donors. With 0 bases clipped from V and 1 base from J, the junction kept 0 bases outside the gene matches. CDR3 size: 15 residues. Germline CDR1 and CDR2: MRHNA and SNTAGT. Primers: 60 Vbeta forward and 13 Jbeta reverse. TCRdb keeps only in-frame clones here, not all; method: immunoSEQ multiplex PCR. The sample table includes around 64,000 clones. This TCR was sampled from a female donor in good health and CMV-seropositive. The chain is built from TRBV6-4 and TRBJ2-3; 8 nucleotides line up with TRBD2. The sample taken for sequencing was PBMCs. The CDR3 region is CASSDSGGGTDTQYF. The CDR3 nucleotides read TGTGCCAGCAGTGACTCCGGGGGGGGCACAGATACGCAGTATTTT.